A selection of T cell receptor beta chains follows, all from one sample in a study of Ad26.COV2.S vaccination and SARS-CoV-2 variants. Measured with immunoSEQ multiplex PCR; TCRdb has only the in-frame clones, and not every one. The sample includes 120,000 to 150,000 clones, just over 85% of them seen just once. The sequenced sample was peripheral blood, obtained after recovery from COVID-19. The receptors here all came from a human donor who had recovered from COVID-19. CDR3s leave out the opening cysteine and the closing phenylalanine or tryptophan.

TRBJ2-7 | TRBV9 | ASSPQVGQSEQY
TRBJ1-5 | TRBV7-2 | ASSLVVDQPQH
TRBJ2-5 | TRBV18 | ASSPLGTPETQY
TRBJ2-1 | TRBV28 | ASTGGVRNEQF
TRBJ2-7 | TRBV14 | ASSPLRGYYEQY
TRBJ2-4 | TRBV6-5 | ASSRQGRGNIQY
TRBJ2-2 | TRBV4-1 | ASSQAWTGTPGELF
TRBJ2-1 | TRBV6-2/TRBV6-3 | ASSYEVWVGEQF
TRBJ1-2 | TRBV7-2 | ASSSPQGVRGYT
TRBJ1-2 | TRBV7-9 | ASSSSTREDVHGYT
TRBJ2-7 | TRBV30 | AWSVGQGNNEQY
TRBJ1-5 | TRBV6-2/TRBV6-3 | ASSLLGGANQPQH
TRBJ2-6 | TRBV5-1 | ASSADSSGANVLT
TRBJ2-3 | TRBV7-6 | ASSLGVGGTDTQY
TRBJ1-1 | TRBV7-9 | ASTMMGTEAF
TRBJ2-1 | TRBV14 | ASSQDPRARTLGNEQF
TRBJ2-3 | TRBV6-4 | ASSELAGGVDTQY
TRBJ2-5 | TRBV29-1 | SVDGLSPAETQY
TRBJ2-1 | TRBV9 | ASSAGFSYNEQF
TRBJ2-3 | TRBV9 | ASSPPDAGYTDTQY
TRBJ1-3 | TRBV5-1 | ASSAGVGAGNTIY
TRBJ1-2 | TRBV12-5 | ASANRGGYT
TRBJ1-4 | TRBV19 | ASSIDSAAGTINEKLF
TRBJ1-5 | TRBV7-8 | ASSFTGGNQPQH
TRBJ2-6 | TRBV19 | ASSPEVGASGANVLT
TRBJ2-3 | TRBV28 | ATHRTDTQY
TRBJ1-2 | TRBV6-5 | ASLSGVDGYT
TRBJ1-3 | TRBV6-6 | ASSVRQADSGNTIY
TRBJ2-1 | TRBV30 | AWSARTSGSNEQF
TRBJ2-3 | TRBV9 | ASSVKGFGPGEDTQY
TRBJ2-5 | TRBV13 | ASRRKGGKQETQY